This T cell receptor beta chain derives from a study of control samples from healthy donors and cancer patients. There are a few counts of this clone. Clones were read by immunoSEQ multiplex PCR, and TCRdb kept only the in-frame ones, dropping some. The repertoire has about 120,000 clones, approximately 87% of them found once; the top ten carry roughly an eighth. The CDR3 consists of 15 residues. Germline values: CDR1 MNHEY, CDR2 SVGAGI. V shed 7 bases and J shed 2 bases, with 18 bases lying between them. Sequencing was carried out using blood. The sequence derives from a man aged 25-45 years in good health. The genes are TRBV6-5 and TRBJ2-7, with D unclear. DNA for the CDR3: TGTGCCAGCACCTTTTCTCAAGACGGAGCCTACGAGCAGTACTTC. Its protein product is CASTFSQDGAYEQYF.